This T cell receptor beta chain derives from a study of radiation and T cells in renal cell carcinoma. Some clones are missing from TCRdb's copy, which holds only in-frame ones; the method was immunoSEQ multiplex PCR. The data show roughly 100,000 clones, with around 88% seen just once and over 6% held by the top ten. The time point denotes: baseline pretreatment blood. The treatment denotes: 15 Gy SBRT to primary tumor, nephrectomy 4 weeks later. In germline, CDR1 is MNHEY, CDR2 SVGAGI. With termini counted, the CDR3 has 11 amino acids. For this clone: It is likely a read error, because the conserved phenylalanine at the end of the CDR3 is missing. Because the CDR3's place on the DNA is in doubt, the DNA is left out and the CDR3 is given as listed by TCRdb.

This clonotype was obtained from a man aged 45-60 years with renal cell carcinoma. This rearrangement joins TRBV6-5 to TRBJ2-3; the table assigns TRBD1, which was not confirmed against the DNA. The source was blood, collected from a patient whose treatment included radiotherapy and nephrectomy. Here the CDR3 reads CASSYRGRTFY.